This paragraph covers one TCR beta chain sequence. Its antigen is currently unknown. Additional DNA sequences in this sample encode the identical CDR3. Trimming cost V 4 bases and J 5 bases; bases outside gene matches: 7. The CDR3 is 14 residues long. Germline lookup yields CDR1 SGHDN and CDR2 FVKESK. The data are from a study of T cell responses to AZD1222 COVID-19 vaccine. The table came from immunoSEQ multiplex PCR; TCRdb's copy has only in-frame clones and leaves some out. The sample has roughly 140,000 clones, about 92% seen once. Study conclusions and caveats: Variant regions that are unmutated are reportedly the target of nearly half of spike-specific TCRs. The CD4 TCRs associated with vaccination extended across spike and predominated at 160-218 and 743-854. Researchers took repertoire samples only after the peak T cell response had come. Baseline serostatus was positive in only a handful of AZD1222 recipients.

This receptor was obtained from an adult in good health. Source: peripheral blood, taken on day 0 of AZD1222 vaccination. The genes are TRBV14 and TRBJ1-1; TRBD1 matches at 7 bases. The CDR3 sequence is CASSPQRGQTEAFF. The CDR3, as DNA: TGTGCCAGCAGCCCACAGAGGGGGCAGACTGAAGCTTTCTTT.